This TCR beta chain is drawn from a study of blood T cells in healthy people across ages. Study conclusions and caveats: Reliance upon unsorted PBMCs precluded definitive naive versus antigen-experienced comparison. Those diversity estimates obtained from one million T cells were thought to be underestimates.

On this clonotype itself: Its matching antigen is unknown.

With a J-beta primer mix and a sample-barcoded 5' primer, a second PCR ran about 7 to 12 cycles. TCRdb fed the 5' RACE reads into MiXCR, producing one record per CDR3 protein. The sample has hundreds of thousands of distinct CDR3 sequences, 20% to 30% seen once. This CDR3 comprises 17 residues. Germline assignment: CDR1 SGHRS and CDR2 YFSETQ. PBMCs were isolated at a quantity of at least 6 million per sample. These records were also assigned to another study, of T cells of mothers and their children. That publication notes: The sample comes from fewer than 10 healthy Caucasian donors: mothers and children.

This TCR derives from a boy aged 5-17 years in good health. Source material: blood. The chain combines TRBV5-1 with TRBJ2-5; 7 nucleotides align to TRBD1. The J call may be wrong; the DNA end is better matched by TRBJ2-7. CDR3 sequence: CASSHEMTRGFRGEQYF. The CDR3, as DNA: TGCGCCAGCAGCCATGAAATGACCAGGGGGTTCCGCGGCGAGCAGTACTTC.